This T cell receptor beta chain was observed in a study of Graves' ophthalmopathy and Graves' hyperthyroidism. Study results and caveats: Detection in blood was also observed for most expanded thyroid clonotypes above 0.001 frequency.

If no ophthalmopathy appeared within 18 months of follow-up, hyperthyroidism was termed stable. The diagnosis combined clinical symptoms, thyroxine, TRAb, thyroid ultrasound and orbital computed tomography scans. This clonotype has at least ten counts. The antigen remains undetermined. The CDR3 loop spans 17 amino acids. CDR1 is SNHLY and CDR2 is FYNNEI in the germline V gene. The junction had 19 bases not matched to a gene; V was cut back by 7 bases and J by 4 bases. TCR beta CDR3 regions were amplified from RNA transcripts. First-round RT-PCR used HTBI primers; second-round multiplex PCR followed. TCRdb ran MiXCR on the multiplex PCR reads and lists one entry per CDR3 protein. The profile covers a few hundred thousand distinct CDR3 sequences, with roughly 21% appearing a single time and 2.5% to 3% taken by the ten largest.

The clonotype was recovered from a young woman with stable Graves' hyperthyroidism. Sample: peripheral blood. This chain uses TRBV2 with TRBJ2-7; TRBD1 agrees at 7 bases. The CDR3 DNA is TGTGCCAGCACCTCTTCCGGGACAGAAGGGAGTTGGTACGAGCAGTACTTC. Translation: CASTSSGTEGSWYEQYF. Full variable domain (outside the CDR3, taken from reference TRBV2 and TRBJ2-7): EPEVTQTPSHQVTQMGQEVILRCVPISNHLYFYWYRQILGQKVEFLVSFYNNEISEKSEIFDDQFSVERPDGSNFTLKIRSTKLEDSAMYFCASTSSGTEGSWYEQYFGPGTRLTVT.